These T cell receptor beta chains were read from a single sample in a study of CD8 T cells in Susac syndrome. TCRdb processed the immunoSEQ multiplex PCR reads anew with MiXCR; each CDR3 protein has one entry. This repertoire shows about 430,000 distinct CDR3 sequences, approximately 85% found once; its top ten account for approximately 0.11%. What was sequenced was CD8+ T cells from PBMCs. The receptors come from a human donor with multiple sclerosis. The CDR3 runs from the conserved cysteine through the conserved F or W. A D gene is named only where the DNA matches it firmly. Only some rows state a clone size, as once, few, many or a class for expanded clones.

D	V	length	J	size	DNA	CDR3
-	TRBV19	14	TRBJ2-2	-	TGTGCCAGTAGGCCGGGTGGCGGGACCGGGGAGCTGTTTTTT	CASRPGGGTGELFF
-	TRBV6-2/TRBV6-3	14	TRBJ2-7	-	TGTGCCAGCAGTTACCCCTTGACAGCCTACGAGCAGTACTTC	CASSYPLTAYEQYF
-	TRBV12-3/TRBV12-4	16	TRBJ1-4	-	TGTGCCAGCAGTTTAGCGCGAGGGGCCGGGAAGGAAAAACTGTTTTTT	CASSLARGAGKEKLFF
TRBD1	TRBV6-1	17	TRBJ1-5	-	TGTGCCAGCAGTGTCCCCCAGGACAGGGAACGCAATCAGCCCCAGCATTTT	CASSVPQDRERNQPQHF
-	TRBV19	15	TRBJ1-2	-	TGTGCCAGTAGTATCGCCCCCGGGACAAACTATGGCTACACCTTC	CASSIAPGTNYGYTF
-	TRBV4-1	14	TRBJ1-6	-	TGCGCCAGCAGCCAAGGGCAGGGTAATTCACCCCTCCACTTT	CASSQGQGNSPLHF
TRBD2	TRBV29-1	16	TRBJ2-1	-	TGCAGCGTTGAAGGCTTCGCGGGGGGTGCCTACAATGAGCAGTTCTTC	CSVEGFAGGAYNEQFF
-	TRBV13	18	TRBJ1-6	-	TGTGCCAGCAGCTTAGGCCCGGACCTAATCCGGAAAGCGTCACCCCTCCACTTT	CASSLGPDLIRKASPLHF
TRBD1	TRBV12-3/TRBV12-4	15	TRBJ2-1	-	TGTGCCAGCAGACCTACAGGGGGCCTAGACAATGAGCAGTTCTTC	CASRPTGGLDNEQFF
TRBD1	TRBV15	16	TRBJ1-2	once	TGTGCCACCAGCAGAGAAAGTGACGGGACAGCATATGGCTACACCTTC	CATSRESDGTAYGYTF
TRBD1	TRBV12-3/TRBV12-4	15	TRBJ2-7	-	TGTGCCAGCAGGGAGGACAGGGGCGAGATCTACGAGCAGTACTTC	CASREDRGEIYEQYF
-	TRBV20-1	15	TRBJ2-1	-	TGCAGTGCTAGAGGACCCGGGACTCTTCCCTCAGAGCAGTTCTTC	CSARGPGTLPSEQFF
-	TRBV10-3	15	TRBJ2-7	-	TGTGCCATCAGTGGAGGCAGGGAGGCCTCCTACGAGCAGTACTTC	CAISGGREASYEQYF
-	TRBV20-1	14	TRBJ2-7	once	TGCAGTGCAAAGTCCCGGGACCTTCCCCCCGAGCAGTACTTC	CSAKSRDLPPEQYF
-	TRBV27	14	TRBJ1-4	-	TGTGCCAGCAGTTGGTGGGGACCAAATGAAAAACTGTTTTTT	CASSWWGPNEKLFF
-	TRBV15	13	TRBJ2-7	-	TGTGCCACCAGCGGCGATGGGGCCTACGAGCAGTACTTC	CATSGDGAYEQYF
-	TRBV7-8	14	TRBJ1-2	-	TGTGCCAGCAGCCCGCAGGGCCTTAACTATGGCTACACCTTC	CASSPQGLNYGYTF
-	TRBV6-6	16	TRBJ1-5	once	TGTGCCAGCAGTTACCCGGGGTCCGGGGGTGGGCAGCCCCAGCATTTT	CASSYPGSGGGQPQHF